The TCR beta chain described here comes from a study of T cells after somatic rescue of genetic block. The germline V gene has CDR1 SQVTM and CDR2 ANQGSEA. The trim removed 4 bases at V and 4 bases at J, leaving 9 bases unmatched. The CDR3 contains 17 residues. Assay: immunoSEQ multiplex PCR; the TCRdb copy retains only in-frame clones and omits some. The sample lists several thousand clones, about 80% occurring once. This chain links TRBV29-1 with TRBJ2-3, with 15 positions matching TRBD2. Sequencing was done on a sample of peripheral blood mononuclear cells (PBMCs). This receptor was identified in a boy aged 10-17 years. CDR3 region: CSVGGGGTSGRSDTQYF. The CDR3 DNA is TGCAGCGTTGGAGGTGGAGGGACTAGCGGGAGGTCAGATACGCAGTATTTT.